This passage covers 16 T cell receptor beta chains from one sample sequenced in a study of blood T cell repertoires in COVID-19. The table came from immunoSEQ multiplex PCR; TCRdb's copy has only in-frame clones and leaves some out. The sample shows under 55,000 clones, around 86% of them seen only once. Sequences were obtained from peripheral blood. These receptors came from a middle-aged man with active COVID-19.

The rearrangement links TRBV11-2 to TRBJ1-3; 8 bases match TRBD1. After removal of 7 bases from V and 8 bases from J, the junction contained 10 bases not matched to a gene. This CDR3 has 14 residues. Germline CDR1 reads SGHAT; CDR2 reads FQNNGV. The CDR3 region has the DNA TGTGCCAGCACCTCGAGGACAGGGAGGGACACCATATATTTT. Translated: CASTSRTGRDTIYF.

The V and J genes are TRBV7-2 and TRBJ2-7, with D tentatively TRBD2 (6 bases). Trimming removed 4 bases from V and 0 bases from J, with 13 bases in between. In germline, CDR1 is SGHTA, CDR2 FQGNSA. The CDR3 contains 15 residues. The CDR3 DNA sequence: TGTGCCAGCAGCTCAACGGAGGGAGTCTCCTACGAGCAGTACTTC. Residues: CASSSTEGVSYEQYF.

The chain joins TRBV27 to TRBJ1-1, with D possibly matching TRBD1 (6 bases). This CDR3 spans 16 amino acids. The germline V and J ends were trimmed by 6 bases and 0 bases, with 17 bases remaining between them. The germline V gene encodes CDR1 MNHEY and CDR2 SMNVEV (reference sequence). This CDR3 is CASSYIQGNMNTEAFF. The CDR3 DNA reads TGTGCCAGCAGCTATATCCAGGGGAATATGAACACTGAAGCTTTCTTT.

This chain links TRBV27 with TRBJ2-7; D possibly corresponds to TRBD1 (5 bases). The CDR3 has 14 residues. Per the germline V gene, CDR1 is MNHEY and CDR2 is SMNVEV (reference sequence). Trimming pared 0 bases from V and 3 bases from J, leaving 9 bases between. The CDR3 region has the DNA TGTGCCAGCAGTTTATCGCCAGGGAACTACGAGCAGTACTTC. This encodes CASSLSPGNYEQYF.

V usage is TRBV24-1 and J usage is TRBJ1-1; 7 nucleotides line up with TRBD1. Germline lookup yields CDR1 KGHDR and CDR2 SFDVKD. Trimming removed 7 bases from V and 4 bases from J; junction bases left unmatched: 8. The CDR3 has 14 amino acids. The CDR3 sequence is CATSTGVGGTEAFF. In DNA, the CDR3 is TGTGCCACCAGCACAGGGGTAGGGGGCACTGAAGCTTTCTTT.

The V and J genes are TRBV5-1 and TRBJ2-3, with 13 bases that match TRBD2. Losses at the gene ends were 5 bases for V and 6 bases for J; bases not matched to a gene: 6. CDR3 length: 15 amino acids. Germline CDR1 reads SGHRS; CDR2 reads YFSETQ. The CDR3 loop reads CASRTGLAGPDTQYF. The CDR3 DNA is TGCGCCAGCAGAACGGGACTAGCGGGACCCGATACGCAGTATTTT.

The chain recombines TRBV7-8 with TRBJ2-5, with 10 positions matching TRBD2. Trimming cost V 1 base and J 4 bases; bases outside gene matches: 6. Germline V gene sequence: CDR1 SGHVS, CDR2 FQNEAQ. The CDR3 consists of 16 residues. In nucleotides, the CDR3 is TGTGCCAGCAGCTTAGTTCATCCTAGCGGGAGAGAGACCCAGTACTTC. Protein product: CASSLVHPSGRETQYF.

The chain recombines TRBV12-3 or TRBV12-4 with TRBJ1-2, with D possibly being TRBD1 (5 bases). Deletions cut 3 bases from V and 4 bases from J, with 9 bases between. The CDR3 runs to 13 residues. The CDR3: CASSFPGLYGYTF. The CDR3 nucleotides are TGTGCCAGCAGTTTCCCAGGGCTCTATGGCTACACCTTC.

CDR3 DNA: TGCAGCGTCGCCCTGACAGGGGGAAGCAATCAGCCCCAGCATTTT. Amino acids: CSVALTGGSNQPQHF. The chain has TRBV29-1 and TRBJ1-5; 9 bases fit TRBD1. With 6 bases clipped from V and 1 base from J, the junction kept 7 bases outside the gene matches. Per the germline V gene, CDR1 is SQVTM and CDR2 is ANQGSEA. The CDR3 has 15 amino acids.

The gene calls are TRBV13 and TRBJ1-3; weak D call: TRBD1 (5 bases). CDR3 length: 14 residues. CDR1 and CDR2 from the germline V gene are PRHDT and FYEKMQ (reference sequence). The V end lost 2 bases, the J end lost 2 bases, and 7 bases lay between the germline ends. The CDR3 DNA reads as TGTGCCAGCAGCTTACCCAGGGCTGGAAACACCATATATTTT. Its translation is CASSLPRAGNTIYF.

V gene TRBV11-2 combines with J gene TRBJ2-3; 9 bases map to TRBD1. The V segment lost 5 bases and the J segment 6 bases; nucleotides outside the gene matches: 9. This CDR3 is built from 15 residues. Germline assignment: CDR1 SGHAT and CDR2 FQNNGV. The CDR3 DNA reads TGTGCCAGCAGCGCTACAGGGGGCCTAATGGATACGCAGTATTTT. This translates into CASSATGGLMDTQYF.

The chain couples TRBV4-1 to TRBJ1-2; perhaps TRBD1 as D (6 bases). CDR3 length equals 15 residues. The V end lost 0 bases, the J end lost 0 bases, and 8 bases lay between the germline ends. CDR1 and CDR2 from the germline V gene are MGHRA and YSYEKL. The CDR3 DNA reads TGCGCCAGCAGCCAAGAGACAGGAGCTAACTATGGCTACACCTTC. As protein: CASSQETGANYGYTF.

V is TRBV3-1 (or the pseudogene TRBV3-2) and J is TRBJ1-1; D uncertain. The CDR3 totals 14 residues. V was cut by 8 bases and J by 5 bases, with 18 bases left in between. Germline V lookup: CDR1 LGHDT, CDR2 YNNKEL (reference sequence). The CDR3 spells CASATTTVGTEAFF. The CDR3 DNA follows: TGTGCCAGCGCGACGACTACAGTGGGTACTGAAGCTTTCTTT.

This rearrangement joins TRBV7-3 to TRBJ2-3; 7 positions match TRBD2. The CDR3 has 14 residues. V was clipped by 0 bases and J by 7 bases; unmatched bases: 4. From germline, CDR1 is SGHTA and CDR2 FQGTGA. The CDR3 reads CASSLTAGVNTQYF. CDR3 DNA: TGTGCCAGCAGCTTAACGGCGGGAGTAAATACGCAGTATTTT.

This chain uses TRBV28 with TRBJ2-3; TRBD1 matches 7 bases. Germline values: CDR1 MDHEN, CDR2 SYDVKM. The CDR3 sequence is 14 residues long. The trim removed 5 bases at V and 2 bases at J, leaving 4 bases unmatched. The CDR3 DNA sequence: TGTGCCAGCAGTCTGGGACAGTCCACAGATACGCAGTATTTT. Amino acid sequence: CASSLGQSTDTQYF.

This chain links TRBV5-1 with TRBJ2-7, with TRBD1 identical over 8 bases. The CDR3 is 16 amino acids. Losses at the gene ends were 4 bases for V and 0 bases for J; bases not matched to a gene: 9. The germline gives CDR1 SGHRS, CDR2 YFSETQ. The CDR3, as DNA: TGCGCCAGCAGCAAAGGCCGGGACAGGAGCTCCTACGAGCAGTACTTC. Its protein product is CASSKGRDRSSYEQYF.